Shown below are 17 T cell receptor beta chains from a single sample sequenced in a study of shared clonotypes between healthy human individuals. Produced via immunoSEQ multiplex PCR; TCRdb's table is partial and in-frame only. The sample yields millions of clones, approximately 95% seen once. Sample: naive CD4+ T cells sorted from blood. Subset reported: CD45RA+ positively selected. These receptors were collected from a man between 18 and 29 years old in good health.

The chain combines TRBV19 with TRBJ2-7, with D possibly being TRBD1 (5 bases). The CDR3 consists of 13 residues. Germline V gene sequence: CDR1 LNHDA, CDR2 SQIVND (reference sequence). With 8 bases removed from V and 1 base from J, the gap between germline ends came to 12 bases. Here the CDR3 DNA reads TGTGCCAGTCGTCAGGGTTCATCCTACGAGCAGTACTTC. Its protein is CASRQGSSYEQYF. The full variable domain, rest sourced from reference TRBV19 and TRBJ2-7, is DGGITQSPKYLFRKEGQNVTLSCEQNLNHDAMYWYRQDPGQGLRLIYYSQIVNDFQKGDIAEGYSVSREKKESFPLTVTSAQKNPTAFYLCASRQGSSYEQYFGPGTRLTVT.

This clone was picked up one time. Other nucleotide sequences in the sample specify the same CDR3. The genes are TRBV9 and TRBJ2-7; D is possibly TRBD1 or TRBD2 (5 bases each). CDR1 and CDR2 (germline): SGDLS, YYNGEE. V was cut by 0 bases and J by 2 bases, with 9 bases left in between. The CDR3 loop spans 14 amino acids. The CDR3 loop is CASSVGGGTYEQYF. The CDR3 nucleotides read TGTGCCAGCAGCGTAGGTGGGGGTACCTACGAGCAGTACTTC.

The chain links TRBV6-1 to TRBJ2-3; 10 bases line up with TRBD2. The germline V gene encodes CDR1 MNHNS and CDR2 SASEGT. This CDR3 has 16 amino acids. Trimming cost V 1 base and J 2 bases; bases outside gene matches: 3. The CDR3 region is CASSEGTSGYTDTQYF. CDR3 coding DNA: TGTGCCAGCAGTGAAGGGACTAGCGGCTACACAGATACGCAGTATTTT.

The rearrangement uses TRBV30 and TRBJ1-6; the D is unclear. The CDR3 has 12 amino acids. The V gene's germline CDR1 is GTSNPN and CDR2 SVGIG (reference sequence). V was clipped by 5 bases and J by 9 bases, with 11 bases between them. This CDR3 reads CAWSRVGSPLHF. The CDR3 DNA follows: TGTGCCTGGTCTAGGGTAGGTTCACCCCTCCACTTT.

The chain has TRBV2 and TRBJ2-7; D unclear. Trimming took off 1 base at V and 0 bases at J, with 10 bases between the two ends. Germline values: CDR1 SNHLY, CDR2 FYNNEI. This CDR3 is built from 15 residues. CDR3 nucleotides: TGTGCCAGCAGTGAAGGGCGGCGGTTCTCCTACGAGCAGTACTTC. Encoded protein: CASSEGRRFSYEQYF.

The chain is built from TRBV6-6 and TRBJ1-5; no definite D call. The V gene lost 6 bases and the J gene lost 0 bases, with 6 bases spanning the gap. Germline CDR1 reads MNHNY; CDR2 reads SVGAGI (reference sequence). The CDR3 length is 13 residues. CDR3 residues: CASRAYSNQPQHF. Here the CDR3 DNA reads TGTGCCAGCAGGGCATATAGCAATCAGCCCCAGCATTTT.

This clone has a single count. This chain joins TRBV28 and TRBJ2-7; D tentatively fits TRBD1 or TRBD2 (6 bases each). Germline V lookup: CDR1 MDHEN, CDR2 SYDVKM. Trimming removed 1 base from V and 2 bases from J, with 12 bases in between. The CDR3 has 15 residues. Here the CDR3 DNA reads TGTGCCAGCAGTTTATACGGAGGGGGTACCTACGAGCAGTACTTC. It encodes CASSLYGGGTYEQYF.

In regard to this clone: The same CDR3 also results from other DNA sequences found in this sample. The rearrangement links TRBV18 to TRBJ1-5; D is undetermined. Trimming left V 3 bases short and J 5 bases short, with 11 bases between. Germline V gene data show CDR1 as KGHSH and CDR2 as LQKENI. The CDR3 is 14 amino acids. The DNA for the CDR3 is TGTGCCAGCTCACCGTCCGGCGGGGATCAGCCCCAGCATTTT. It yields the protein CASSPSGGDQPQHF.

The rearrangement links TRBV6-5 to TRBJ1-6, with D perhaps TRBD1 (5 bases). The V end lost 7 bases, the J end lost 13 bases, and 17 bases lay between the germline ends. This CDR3 region has 13 residues. Germline V gene lookup returns CDR1 MNHEY and CDR2 SVGAGI. CDR3 in amino acids: CASNPSPGRPLHF. The CDR3 DNA reads as TGTGCCAGCAATCCGAGTCCAGGGCGTCCCCTCCACTTT.

The chain joins TRBV7-2 to TRBJ1-2; no reliable D call. V was trimmed by 5 bases and J by 5 bases, leaving 15 bases between them. The CDR3 is made up of 14 amino acids. Per germline, CDR1 SGHTA and CDR2 FQGNSA. CDR3 bases: TGTGCCAGCAGCCGAGGGTCAGGATTTTATGGCTACACCTTC. It specifies CASSRGSGFYGYTF.

This clone was seen just once. The chain uses TRBV27 and TRBJ2-1, with D tentatively TRBD2 (6 bases). Trimming removed 6 bases at V and 2 bases at J, with 8 bases between. The CDR3 is 13 amino acids. Germline V lookup: CDR1 MNHEY, CDR2 SMNVEV (reference sequence). In DNA, the CDR3 is TGTGCCAGCAGGGCTAGCGCCTACAATGAGCAGTTCTTC. Residues: CASRASAYNEQFF.

The rearrangement uses TRBV4-3 and TRBJ2-7; D gene ambiguous. Trimming took off 1 base at V and 2 bases at J, with 15 bases between the two ends. Germline CDR1 LGHNA, CDR2 YSLEER. This CDR3 spans 16 amino acids. The CDR3 loop is CASSQVTQPGTYEQYF. DNA of the CDR3: TGCGCCAGCAGCCAAGTCACCCAGCCTGGTACCTACGAGCAGTACTTC.

CDR3 sequence (DNA): TGTGCCACTTCGCAGGGGGCGACGAACACTGAAGCTTTCTTT. Its protein product is CATSQGATNTEAFF. The chain employs TRBV2 and TRBJ1-1, with TRBD1 matching 8 bases. CDR1 is SNHLY and CDR2 is FYNNEI in the germline V gene. The CDR3 is 14 amino acids. Germline trimming cut 10 bases from V and 1 base from J; bases unmatched to any gene: 8.

The chain employs TRBV2 and TRBJ1-3, with a tentative D call TRBD1 (6 bases). V was pared by 3 bases and J by 3 bases, with 15 bases between. Germline loops: CDR1 SNHLY, CDR2 FYNNEI. The CDR3 has 16 amino acids. DNA of the CDR3: TGTGCCAGCAGTGACCGGGGACACCCTCGTGGAAACACCATATATTTT. It codes for CASSDRGHPRGNTIYF.

The genes are TRBV5-6 and TRBJ1-6; 9 bases line up with TRBD1. The trim removed 4 bases at V and 10 bases at J, leaving 12 bases unmatched. CDR3 size: 16 residues. Germline CDR1 and CDR2: SGHDT and YYEEEE. The chain's CDR3 is CASSPAGTGWRSPLHF. In nucleotides, the CDR3 is TGTGCCAGCAGCCCAGCCGGGACAGGGTGGCGGTCACCCCTCCACTTT.

The chain is built from TRBV7-2 and TRBJ1-5; no reliable D call. Trimming pared 3 bases from V and 4 bases from J, leaving 13 bases between. The CDR3 is 15 amino acids. Germline CDR1 is SGHTA and CDR2 is FQGNSA. CDR3 sequence: CASSLTPSPNQPQHF. CDR3 nucleotides: TGTGCCAGCAGCTTGACCCCCAGTCCAAATCAGCCCCAGCATTTT.

The chain uses TRBV11-2 and TRBJ2-3, with D tentatively TRBD1 (5 bases). The CDR3 contains 14 residues. Germline V CDR1 and CDR2: SGHAT, FQNNGV. The V and J ends lost 2 bases and 4 bases respectively, with 10 bases between them. CDR3 amino acids: CASSLSQGADTQYF. The CDR3 DNA reads TGTGCCAGCAGCTTATCTCAAGGGGCAGATACGCAGTATTTT.